The 2 T cell receptor beta chains given below trace back to one sample, sequenced in a study of beta chain features in type 1 diabetes. Their cognate antigens are unknown. cDNA synthesis used the whole RNA isolate, giving expressed TCRB sequences. Measured with immunoSEQ multiplex PCR; TCRdb has only the in-frame clones, and not every one. This sample carries over 600,000 clones, 9.5% to 15% of them seen once, and the ten largest clones take around 0.12%. General study findings and limits: Moderate yet significant TCRB CDR3 shortening was seen in Type 1 diabetes patients in all four CD4+ subsets.

The specimen was naive CD4+ T cells from blood. These receptors all stem from a man younger than 40 with type 1 diabetes.

Here the CDR3 reads CASRDLPYEQYF. CDR3 in DNA: TGTGCCAGCAGAGACCTACCCTACGAGCAGTACTTC. The chain is built from TRBV2 and TRBJ2-7; D remains ambiguous. The CDR3 has 12 residues. CDR1 and CDR2 (germline): SNHLY, FYNNEI. Trimming left V 6 bases short and J 2 bases short, with 8 bases between.

A few counts support this clone. The chain uses TRBV7-9 and TRBJ1-6; 10 bases match TRBD1. The V segment lost 2 bases and the J segment 5 bases; nucleotides outside the gene matches: 9. This CDR3 spans 18 amino acids. Germline V CDR1 and CDR2: SEHNR, FQNEAQ (reference sequence). CDR3 nucleotide sequence: TGTGCCAGCAGCTTAAGGCCTCTGGGACAGGGGAATAATTCACCCCTCCACTTT. Residues: CASSLRPLGQGNNSPLHF.